This TCR beta chain was profiled in a study of T cells after yellow fever vaccination. In germline, CDR1 is SGHTA, CDR2 FQGNSA. V shed 1 base and J shed 8 bases, with 15 bases lying between them. This CDR3 spans 16 amino acids. Via MiXCR, TCRdb re-called the 5' RACE reads, giving one row per CDR3 protein. The sample consists of about 220,000 distinct CDR3 sequences, 6.7% of them appearing once. The clonotype was recovered from a man aged 25-45 years who received the YFV17D yellow fever vaccine. The chain combines TRBV7-2 with TRBJ1-6; D possibly corresponds to TRBD1 (6 bases). Sequenced material: CD4+ T cells sorted from PBMCs, taken on the day of the yellow fever booster vaccination. The CDR3 DNA reads as TGTGCCAGCAGCTTAGTTAAAAACAGGGCTGATTCACCCCTCCACTTT. Translated: CASSLVKNRADSPLHF. Full variable domain (rest looked up from reference TRBV7-2 and TRBJ1-6): GAGVSQSPSNKVTEKGKDVELRCDPISGHTALYWYRQSLGQGLEFLIYFQGNSAPDKSGLPSDRFSAERTGGSVSTLTIQRTQQEDSAVYLCASSLVKNRADSPLHFGNGTRLTVT.